Sequencing of this TCR beta chain was carried out in a study of T cells in Graves' hyperthyroidism and ophthalmopathy. Amplified regions were TCR beta CDR3 sequences from RNA transcripts. HTBI primers were used for first-round RT-PCR of the TCR CDR3. One entry per CDR3 protein results from TCRdb running MiXCR on the multiplex PCR reads. In the table there are hundreds of thousands of distinct CDR3 sequences, 15% to 20% of which are singletons. This clonotype was seen ten or more times. Lactation, pregnancy, other autoimmune disease or uncontrolled infection excluded patients. Sequenced material: blood. This receptor was taken from a man aged 35 to 55 with Graves' hyperthyroidism.

Written as DNA, the CDR3 is TGTGCCTGCCCCAAAGGGTCACAGGCAGAAGAGACCCAGTACTTC. Translated: CACPKGSQAEETQYF. J is TRBJ2-5 and V is TRBV30; the D gene is possibly TRBD1 (5 bases). Germline V CDR1 and CDR2: GTSNPN, SVGIG (reference sequence). Deletions cut 6 bases from V and 3 bases from J, with 20 bases between. The CDR3 runs to 15 residues.